This TCR beta chain was found in a study of beta chain features in type 1 diabetes. Across the study: Healthy donors resembled patients in age, gender and cell yields.

Findings of the study overall: Shorter TCRB CDR3s, moderately but significantly so, marked every one of the four CD4+ subsets in Type 1 diabetes patients.

In regard to this clone: The antigen is undetermined.

V was pared by 2 bases and J by 4 bases, with 14 bases between. This CDR3 has 16 residues. Germline CDR1 is MDHEN and CDR2 is SYDVKM. One heparinised blood draw averaging roughly 100 mL was given by each donor. Expressed TCRB transcripts were sequenced because the isolated RNA had all been reverse transcribed beforehand. The data were produced by immunoSEQ multiplex PCR, yet TCRdb's version contains in-frame clones alone and is incomplete. The sample includes 630,000 or so clones, 11% to 15% of them seen just once. The clonotype was recovered from a man aged 18 to 35 with type 1 diabetes. Sequenced: naive CD4+ T cells from blood. The chain couples TRBV28 to TRBJ1-4; D perhaps matches TRBD1 (6 bases). The CDR3, as DNA: TGTGCCAGCAGTTTACCGATAGGGGGGAATAATGAAAAACTGTTTTTT. This codes for CASSLPIGGNNEKLFF. The variable domain in full, with the rest retrieved from reference TRBV28 and TRBJ1-4, is DVKVTQSSRYLVKRTGEKVFLECVQDMDHENMFWYRQDPGLGLRLIYFSYDVKMKEKGDIPEGYSVSREKKERFSLILESASTNQTSMYLCASSLPIGGNNEKLFFGSGTQLSVL.